This is a list of T cell receptor beta chains from one sample in a study of T cell responses to AZD1222 COVID-19 vaccine. Assay: immunoSEQ multiplex PCR; the TCRdb copy retains only in-frame clones and omits some. This table has some 97,000 clones, around nine tenths appearing once. The source was peripheral blood, collected on day 0 of AZD1222 vaccination. The receptor source for this set is an adult in good health. CDR3s include the opening cysteine and the closing phenylalanine or tryptophan. Fields, in order: J gene, D gene, V gene, clone size, CDR3 protein, CDR3 DNA. The D gene is left open where the match is weak. A clone size is listed for some rows: how often the clone was seen (once, few, many), or a class if it is expanded.

>TRBJ2-1|NA|TRBV5-1|few
CASSLGGRAHTNEQFF
TGCGCCAGCAGCTTGGGGGGCAGGGCACACACGAATGAGCAGTTCTTC
>TRBJ2-2|TRBD1|TRBV9|NA
CASSALGQELAGELFF
TGTGCCAGCAGCGCGTTGGGACAGGAACTTGCCGGGGAGCTGTTTTTT
>TRBJ1-5|NA|TRBV3-1/TRBV3-2|NA
CASSQGQQPQHF
TGTGCCAGCAGCCAAGGACAGCAGCCCCAGCATTTT
>TRBJ2-7|NA|TRBV7-3|NA
CASSQTSFDEQYF
TGTGCCAGCAGCCAGACTAGTTTTGACGAGCAGTACTTC
>TRBJ1-2|NA|TRBV7-8|NA
CASSPNEGYTF
TGTGCCAGCAGCCCGAACGAGGGCTACACCTTC
>TRBJ2-5|TRBD1|TRBV3-1/TRBV3-2|NA
CASSQGRTGDLQETQYF
TGTGCCAGCAGCCAAGGGAGGACAGGGGATCTCCAAGAGACCCAGTACTTC
>TRBJ1-4|NA|TRBV5-4|once
CASSLANEGGEKLFF
TGTGCCAGCAGCTTGGCCAATGAGGGAGGGGAAAAACTGTTTTTT
>TRBJ2-2|NA|TRBV5-4|NA
CASSVKVDGTGELFF
TGTGCCAGCAGCGTTAAGGTGGATGGCACCGGGGAGCTGTTTTTT
>TRBJ2-3|NA|TRBV9|NA
CASSVHQNTDTQYF
TGTGCCAGCAGCGTACACCAAAACACAGATACGCAGTATTTT
>TRBJ1-2|TRBD1|TRBV7-8|NA
CASSLQGAGGYTF
TGTGCCAGCAGCTTACAGGGGGCGGGTGGCTACACCTTC
>TRBJ1-1|NA|TRBV4-3|NA
CASSQEAEINEAFF
TGCGCCAGCAGCCAAGAGGCGGAGATCAATGAAGCTTTCTTT